Detailed here is one T cell receptor (beta chain). The repertoire was sequenced with immunoSEQ multiplex PCR; TCRdb's copy has only in-frame clones and lacks some. Found here are 70,000 to 95,000 clones, about 88% of them singletons; the top ten hold roughly 3.9%. Deletions cut 0 bases from V and 5 bases from J, with 16 bases between. The CDR3 spans 16 residues. Germline CDR1 MNHEY, CDR2 SVGAGI. These data come from a study of identifying expanded T cells in peripheral blood. This receptor was obtained from a person aged 18 to 70 in good health. The V gene is TRBV6-5, the J gene TRBJ2-5; maybe TRBD2 (6 bases). The sample taken for sequencing was blood. CDR3 amino acids: CASSYSGARGSETQYF. As DNA, the CDR3 is TGTGCCAGCAGTTACTCGGGTGCGCGGGGCAGCGAGACCCAGTACTTC.